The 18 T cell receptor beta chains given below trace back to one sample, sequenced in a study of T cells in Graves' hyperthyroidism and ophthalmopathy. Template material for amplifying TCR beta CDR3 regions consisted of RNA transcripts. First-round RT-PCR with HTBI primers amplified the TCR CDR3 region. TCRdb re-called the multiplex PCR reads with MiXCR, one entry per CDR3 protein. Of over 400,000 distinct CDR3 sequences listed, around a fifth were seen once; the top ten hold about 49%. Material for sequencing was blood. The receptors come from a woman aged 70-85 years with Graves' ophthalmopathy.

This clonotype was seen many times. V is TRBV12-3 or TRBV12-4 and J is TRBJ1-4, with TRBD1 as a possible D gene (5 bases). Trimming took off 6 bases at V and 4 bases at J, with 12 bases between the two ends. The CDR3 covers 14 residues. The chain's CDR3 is CASSIWGVNEKLFF. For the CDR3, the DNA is TGTGCCAGCAGCATCTGGGGGGTTAATGAAAAACTGTTTTTT.

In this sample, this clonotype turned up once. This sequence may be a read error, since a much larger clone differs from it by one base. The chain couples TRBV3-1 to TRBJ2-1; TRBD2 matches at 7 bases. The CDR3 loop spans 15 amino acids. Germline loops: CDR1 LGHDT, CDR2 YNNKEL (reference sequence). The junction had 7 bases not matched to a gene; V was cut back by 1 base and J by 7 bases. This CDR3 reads CASSQVGGRGNEQFF. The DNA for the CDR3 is TGTGCCAGCAGCCAAGTCGGGGGGAGAGGGAATGAGCAGTTCTTC.

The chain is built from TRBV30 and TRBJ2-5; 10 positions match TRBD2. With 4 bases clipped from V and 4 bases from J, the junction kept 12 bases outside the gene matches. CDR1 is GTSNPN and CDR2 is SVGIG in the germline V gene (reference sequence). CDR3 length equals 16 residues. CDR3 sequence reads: CAWTASGSWMGETQYF. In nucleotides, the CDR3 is TGTGCCTGGACGGCTAGCGGGAGCTGGATGGGAGAGACCCAGTACTTC.

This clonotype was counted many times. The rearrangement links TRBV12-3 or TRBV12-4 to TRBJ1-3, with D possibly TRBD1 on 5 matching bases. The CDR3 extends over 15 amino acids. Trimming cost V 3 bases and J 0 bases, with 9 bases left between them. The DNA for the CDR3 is TGTGCCAGCAGTTTGCGACAGACCTCTGGAAACACCATATATTTT. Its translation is CASSLRQTSGNTIYF.

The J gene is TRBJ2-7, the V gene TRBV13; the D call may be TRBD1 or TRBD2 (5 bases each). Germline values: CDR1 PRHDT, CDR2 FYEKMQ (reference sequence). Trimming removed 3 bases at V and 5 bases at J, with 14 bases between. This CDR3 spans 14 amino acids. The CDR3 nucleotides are TGTGCCAGCAGCTTTATCGGGACGAACGACGAGCAGTACTTC. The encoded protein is CASSFIGTNDEQYF.

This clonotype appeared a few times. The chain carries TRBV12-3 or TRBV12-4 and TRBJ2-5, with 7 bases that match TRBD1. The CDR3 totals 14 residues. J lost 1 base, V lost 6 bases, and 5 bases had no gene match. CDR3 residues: CASSAQGFQETQYF. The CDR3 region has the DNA TGTGCCAGCAGCGCACAGGGGTTCCAAGAGACCCAGTACTTC.

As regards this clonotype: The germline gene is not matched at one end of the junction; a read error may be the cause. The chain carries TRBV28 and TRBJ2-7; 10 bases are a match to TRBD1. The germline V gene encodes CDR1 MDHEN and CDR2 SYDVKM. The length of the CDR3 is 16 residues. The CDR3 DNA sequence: TGCGCCAGCAGCCAAGATAGGACAGGGGGGGGGTACGAGCAGTACTTC. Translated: CASSQDRTGGGYEQYF.

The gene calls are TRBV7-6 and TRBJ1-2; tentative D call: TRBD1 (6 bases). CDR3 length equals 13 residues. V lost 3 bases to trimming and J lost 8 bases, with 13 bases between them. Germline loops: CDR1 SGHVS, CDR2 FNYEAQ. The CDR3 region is CASSFTVQGGYTF. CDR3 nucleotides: TGTGCCAGCAGCTTTACAGTGCAGGGGGGCTACACCTTC.

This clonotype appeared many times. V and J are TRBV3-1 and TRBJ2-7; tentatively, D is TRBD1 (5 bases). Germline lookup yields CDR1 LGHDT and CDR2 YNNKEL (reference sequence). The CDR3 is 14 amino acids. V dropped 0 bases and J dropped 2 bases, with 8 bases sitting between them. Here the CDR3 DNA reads TGTGCCAGCAGCCAAGACCAGGGTCCCTACGAGCAGTACTTC. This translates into CASSQDQGPYEQYF.

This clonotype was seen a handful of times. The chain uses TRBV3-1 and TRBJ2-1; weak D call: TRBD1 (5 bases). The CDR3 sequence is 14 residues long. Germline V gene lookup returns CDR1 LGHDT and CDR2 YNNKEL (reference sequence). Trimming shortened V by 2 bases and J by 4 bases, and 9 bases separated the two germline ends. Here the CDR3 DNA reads TGTGCCAGCAGCCAATTGGACATTTACAATGAGCAGTTCTTC. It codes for CASSQLDIYNEQFF.

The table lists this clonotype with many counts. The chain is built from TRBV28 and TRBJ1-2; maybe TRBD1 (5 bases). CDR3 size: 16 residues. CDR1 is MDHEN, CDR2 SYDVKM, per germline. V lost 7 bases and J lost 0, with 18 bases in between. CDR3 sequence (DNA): TGTGCCAGCATCTCGGCCGGGGGTACTGCTAACTATGGCTACACCTTC. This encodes CASISAGGTANYGYTF.

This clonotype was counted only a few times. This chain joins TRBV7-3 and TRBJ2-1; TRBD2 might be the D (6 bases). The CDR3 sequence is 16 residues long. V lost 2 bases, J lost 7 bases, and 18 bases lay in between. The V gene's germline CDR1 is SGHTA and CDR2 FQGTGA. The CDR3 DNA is TGTGCCAGCAGCTTATCGGGGAGTCGGGAGTGGAATGAGCAGTTCTTC. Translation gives CASSLSGSREWNEQFF.

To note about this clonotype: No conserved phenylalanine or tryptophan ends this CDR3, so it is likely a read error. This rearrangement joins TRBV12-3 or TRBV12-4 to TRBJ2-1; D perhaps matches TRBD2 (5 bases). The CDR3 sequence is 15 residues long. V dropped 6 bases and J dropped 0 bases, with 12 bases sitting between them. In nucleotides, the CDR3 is TGTGCCAGCAGCCAAAGAGCGGTCTCCTACAATGAGCAGTTCTCC. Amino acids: CASSQRAVSYNEQFS.

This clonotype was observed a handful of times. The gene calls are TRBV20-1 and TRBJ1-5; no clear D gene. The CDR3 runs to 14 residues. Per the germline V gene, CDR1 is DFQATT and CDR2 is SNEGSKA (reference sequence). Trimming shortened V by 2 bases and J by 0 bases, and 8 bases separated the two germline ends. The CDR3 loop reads CSARSPRSNQPQHF. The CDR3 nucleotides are TGCAGTGCTAGATCCCCCCGTAGCAATCAGCCCCAGCATTTT.

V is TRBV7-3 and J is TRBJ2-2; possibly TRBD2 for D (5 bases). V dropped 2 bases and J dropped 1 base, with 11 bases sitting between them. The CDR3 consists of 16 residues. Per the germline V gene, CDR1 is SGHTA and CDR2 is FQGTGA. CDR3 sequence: CASSLVPGMNTGELFF. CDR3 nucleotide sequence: TGTGCCAGCAGCTTAGTGCCGGGGATGAACACCGGGGAGCTGTTTTTT.

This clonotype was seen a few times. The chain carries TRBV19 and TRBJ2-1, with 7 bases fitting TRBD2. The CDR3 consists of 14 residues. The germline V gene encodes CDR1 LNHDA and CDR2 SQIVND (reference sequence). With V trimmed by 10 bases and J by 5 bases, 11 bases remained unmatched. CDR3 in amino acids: CATKGLVDNNEQFF. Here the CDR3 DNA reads TGTGCCACCAAAGGACTAGTCGACAACAATGAGCAGTTCTTC.

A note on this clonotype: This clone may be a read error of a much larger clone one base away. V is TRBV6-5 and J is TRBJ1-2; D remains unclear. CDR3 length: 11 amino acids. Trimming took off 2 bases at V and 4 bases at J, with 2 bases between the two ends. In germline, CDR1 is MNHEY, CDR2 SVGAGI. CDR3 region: CASSYTYGYTF. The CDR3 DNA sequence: TGTGCCAGCAGTTACACCTATGGCTACACCTTC.

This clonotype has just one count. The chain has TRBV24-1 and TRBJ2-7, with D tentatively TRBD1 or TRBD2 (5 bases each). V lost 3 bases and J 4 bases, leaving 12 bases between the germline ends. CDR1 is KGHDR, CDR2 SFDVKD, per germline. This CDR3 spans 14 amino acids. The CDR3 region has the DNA TGTGCCACCAGTGATCCGAACGGGGCTTACGAGCAGTACTTC. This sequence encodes CATSDPNGAYEQYF.